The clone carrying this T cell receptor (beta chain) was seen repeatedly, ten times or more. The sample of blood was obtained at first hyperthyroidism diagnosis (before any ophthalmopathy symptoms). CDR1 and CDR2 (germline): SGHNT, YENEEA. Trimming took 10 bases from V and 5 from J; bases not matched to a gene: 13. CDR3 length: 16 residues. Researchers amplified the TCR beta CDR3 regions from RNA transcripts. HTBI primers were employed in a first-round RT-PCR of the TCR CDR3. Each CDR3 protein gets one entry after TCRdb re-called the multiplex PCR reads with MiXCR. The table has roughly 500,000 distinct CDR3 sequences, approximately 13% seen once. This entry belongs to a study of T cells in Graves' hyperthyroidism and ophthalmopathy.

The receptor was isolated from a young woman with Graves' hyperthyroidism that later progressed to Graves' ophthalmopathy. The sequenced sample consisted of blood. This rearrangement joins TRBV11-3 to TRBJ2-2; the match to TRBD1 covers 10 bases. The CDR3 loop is CATDNIGTGETGELFF. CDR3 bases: TGTGCCACAGATAATATCGGGACAGGGGAAACCGGGGAGCTGTTTTTT.